This T cell receptor beta chain came from a study of CD8+CD57+ T cells in acquired aplastic anemia. Across the study: On average, sorted CD4+ and CD8+ cells gave 3 to 4 ug of DNA. Study results and limitations: CD8+ Simpson's diversity showed no significant patient-control difference. A set of around 30 CD8+ CDR3 sequences was shared between patients and controls, and these sequences appeared highly expressed in patients.

This clonotype was seen ten or more times. What it binds is unknown. Genomic DNA served as template for TCR beta VDJ and CDR3 profiling. TCRdb used MiXCR to reprocess the reads, holding one entry per CDR3 protein. The table records roughly 180,000 distinct CDR3 sequences, about 64% of them present only once. Per germline, CDR1 MNHEY and CDR2 SVGAGI. V dropped 5 bases and J dropped 7 bases, with 3 bases sitting between them. This CDR3 spans 11 amino acids. This receptor was identified in a human donor with severe aplastic anemia or a healthy control (not recorded which). V gene TRBV6-5 combines with J gene TRBJ1-6, with D unresolved. Specimen: sorted CD4+, CD8+, or CD8+CD57+ T cells (not recorded which) from PBMCs. The DNA of the CDR3 is TGTGCCAGCAGTAACAATTCACCCCTCCACTTT. This gives the protein CASSNNSPLHF.